The TCR beta chain described here comes from a study of CD8 T cells in Susac syndrome (dated by TCRdb to between 2018 and 2021). Regarding the study in general: Whether CD8+ T cell activation and differentiation in Susac syndrome was antigen driven was tested using repertoire sequencing.

Based on the germline V gene, the CDR1 and CDR2 sequences are MGHRA and YSYEKL. From the cysteine through the phenylalanine, the CDR3 covers 14 amino acids. This entry keeps only the CDR3 DNA: 42 bases, framed from base 1. High-throughput TCR beta sequencing profiled peripheral blood CD8+ and CD4+ T cells from healthy donors, Susac syndrome patients and multiple sclerosis patients. Healthy donors were age- and sex-matched controls. Bulk CD8+ and CD4+ T cells were purified magnetically by negative isolation, whereas CD8+ TEMRA cells were enriched by FACS. Blood was collected in EDTA tubes and processed within 24 hours, with PBMCs isolated through density gradient centrifugation. PBMCs destined for TCR sequencing were cryopreserved in liquid nitrogen and later thawed in a 37 °C water bath. The sorted or isolated CD4+, CD8+ and CD8+ TEMRA cells had a purity of 90% or higher. The paper as a whole reports these results and caveats: The TCR sequencing and HLA analysis was acknowledged to have included a relatively small number of individuals.

For this clonotype: No antigen is known for it. A read error may account for a junction end that differs from germline.

RNA was extracted using the RNeasy kit, and roughly 0.5 to 1 ug of the RNA was reverse transcribed with random hexamers. TCR beta CDR3 regions were amplified with the immunoSEQ multiplex PCR assay covering 54 Vbeta and 13 Jbeta segments. PCR amplification bias was corrected by using a synthetic template baseline for primer optimization and computational correction. Concerning the study's data processing: Reads were assigned to V, D and J genes according to IMGT and analyzed in immunoSEQ Analyzer, with only productive sequences retained. Clonality was computed as one minus Shannon entropy normalized by log2 of the number of productive unique sequences. Public and private clones were assessed among the 100 most prevalent clones of each patient and control. Clones were defined as Susac-specific when absent from the healthy and MS cohorts, from approximately 1,100 published viral clones and from other ImmuneACCESS disease sequences. TCRdb cleaned the public reads at Q25 with fastp, built clones with MiXCR and kept in-frame beta chains. Every distinct CDR3 protein forms one entry, paired with its most common genes and DNA. These V and J calls derive from TCRdb rather than the authors' analysis. Counted in this sample were some 120,000 distinct CDR3 sequences; around 95% of them appeared once. The ten biggest clones cover more than 0.075% of the sample.

The receptor was derived from a human donor in good health. The specimen sequenced was CD4+ T cells from PBMCs. The sequence joins TRBV4-1 to TRBJ2-2, with 7 junctional bases fitting TRBD1. The nucleotides read TGCGCCAGCAGCAAAGACAGGGCAACCGGGGAGCTGTTTTTT. It specifies CASSKDRATGELFF.